This is a list of T cell receptor beta chains from one sample in a study of beta chain features in type 1 diabetes. TCRdb's copy holds only in-frame clones and misses some; the assay was immunoSEQ multiplex PCR. This sample has around 400,000 clones, with approximately 12% found just once. The sample taken for sequencing was naive CD4+ T cells from blood. These TCRs come from a young man in good health. The CDR3 runs from the conserved cysteine through the conserved F or W. The order of the fields is D gene, V gene, J gene, CDR3 length, clone size, CDR3 protein, CDR3 DNA. A D gene is named only where the DNA matches it firmly. Expanded clones get a size class; other rows say once, few or many, or leave the size out.

D: TRBD2; V: TRBV27; J: TRBJ2-1; length: 18; size: -; CDR3: CASSLRSEGLAGHNEQFF; DNA: TGTGCCAGCAGTTTAAGGTCTGAGGGACTAGCGGGACACAATGAGCAGTTCTTC
D: -; V: TRBV5-4; J: TRBJ1-5; length: 15; size: few; CDR3: CASSRGLVRNQPQHF; DNA: TGTGCCAGCAGCAGGGGCTTGGTGAGGAATCAGCCCCAGCATTTT
D: -; V: TRBV6-1; J: TRBJ1-2; length: 13; size: few; CDR3: CASRNSTNYGYTF; DNA: TGTGCCAGCAGGAACAGCACTAACTATGGCTACACCTTC
D: TRBD1; V: TRBV10-3; J: TRBJ1-2; length: 15; size: -; CDR3: CAISEKTGKNYGYTF; DNA: TGTGCCATCAGTGAAAAGACAGGGAAGAACTATGGCTACACCTTC
D: TRBD1; V: TRBV5-1; J: TRBJ2-1; length: 13; size: -; CDR3: CASSLARGNEQFF; DNA: TGCGCCAGCAGCTTGGCCAGGGGGAATGAGCAGTTCTTC
D: TRBD2; V: TRBV9; J: TRBJ2-7; length: 15; size: few; CDR3: CASSVTAGGSHEQYF; DNA: TGTGCCAGCAGCGTCACAGCGGGAGGGAGCCACGAGCAGTACTTC
D: TRBD2; V: TRBV6-4; J: TRBJ2-7; length: 14; size: -; CDR3: CASWKTSGSYEQYF; DNA: TGTGCCAGCTGGAAGACTAGCGGGAGCTACGAGCAGTACTTC
D: TRBD1; V: TRBV2; J: TRBJ1-2; length: 15; size: few; CDR3: CASSTRTGQDYGYTF; DNA: TGTGCCAGCAGTACCAGGACAGGGCAGGACTATGGCTACACCTTC
D: -; V: TRBV7-3; J: TRBJ1-1; length: 15; size: once; CDR3: CASSLGRGVNTEAFF; DNA: TGTGCCAGCAGCTTAGGGCGGGGGGTGAACACTGAAGCTTTCTTT
D: -; V: TRBV19; J: TRBJ2-3; length: 17; size: few; CDR3: CASSIDLFVFSTDTQYF; DNA: TGTGCCAGTAGTATAGATCTGTTCGTCTTTAGCACAGATACGCAGTATTTT
D: -; V: TRBV7-9; J: TRBJ2-1; length: 16; size: -; CDR3: CASSLLSGWSYNEQFF; DNA: TGTGCCAGCAGCTTACTTTCAGGGTGGTCCTACAATGAGCAGTTCTTC
D: -; V: TRBV11-1; J: TRBJ1-1; length: 13; size: -; CDR3: CASRYGLNTEAFF; DNA: TGTGCCAGCAGGTATGGGCTGAACACTGAAGCTTTCTTT
D: -; V: TRBV18; J: TRBJ1-2; length: 16; size: few; CDR3: CASSPSRQAPNYGYTF; DNA: TGTGCCAGCTCACCTTCCCGACAGGCACCAAACTATGGCTACACCTTC
D: -; V: TRBV7-3; J: TRBJ2-7; length: 13; size: -; CDR3: CASSFGGRYEQYF; DNA: TGTGCCAGCAGCTTCGGGGGACGTTACGAGCAGTACTTC
D: -; V: TRBV30; J: TRBJ1-1; length: 12; size: -; CDR3: CALFSDSIEAFF; DNA: TGTGCCTTATTTTCTGACAGTATTGAAGCTTTCTTT
D: TRBD2; V: TRBV5-6; J: TRBJ2-3; length: 15; size: few; CDR3: CASRKLAGGADTQYF; DNA: TGTGCCAGCAGGAAACTAGCGGGAGGGGCAGATACGCAGTATTTT
D: -; V: TRBV30; J: TRBJ2-1; length: 14; size: few; CDR3: CAWSSGVRYNEQFF; DNA: TGTGCCTGGAGTTCCGGAGTCCGGTACAATGAGCAGTTCTTC
D: -; V: TRBV7-2; J: TRBJ2-7; length: 13; size: few; CDR3: CASSLGRGYEQYF; DNA: TGTGCCAGCAGCTTAGGGAGGGGTTACGAGCAGTACTTC
D: TRBD2; V: TRBV7-9; J: TRBJ2-1; length: 14; size: few; CDR3: CASSLVPSGGEQFF; DNA: TGTGCCAGCAGCTTAGTGCCTAGCGGGGGTGAGCAGTTCTTC
D: TRBD1; V: TRBV29-1; J: TRBJ1-4; length: 11; size: few; CDR3: CSVGQGEKLFF; DNA: TGCAGCGTAGGACAGGGTGAAAAACTGTTTTTT
D: TRBD1; V: TRBV19; J: TRBJ1-2; length: 14; size: -; CDR3: CASSEQGAPNGYTF; DNA: TGTGCCAGTAGTGAACAGGGGGCACCTAATGGCTACACCTTC
D: TRBD1; V: TRBV27; J: TRBJ1-5; length: 14; size: -; CDR3: CASSVGQGTQPQHF; DNA: TGTGCCAGCAGTGTTGGACAGGGAACTCAGCCCCAGCATTTT